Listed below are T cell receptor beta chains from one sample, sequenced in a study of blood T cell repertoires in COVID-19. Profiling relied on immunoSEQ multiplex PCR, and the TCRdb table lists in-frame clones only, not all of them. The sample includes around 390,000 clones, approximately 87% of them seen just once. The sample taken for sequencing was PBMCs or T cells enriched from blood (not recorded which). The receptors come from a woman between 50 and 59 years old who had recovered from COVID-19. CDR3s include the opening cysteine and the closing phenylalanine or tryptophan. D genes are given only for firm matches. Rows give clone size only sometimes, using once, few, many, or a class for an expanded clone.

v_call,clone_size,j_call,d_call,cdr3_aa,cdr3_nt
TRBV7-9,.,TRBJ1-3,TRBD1,CASSPVTGTSGNTIYF,TGTGCCAGCAGCCCTGTGACAGGGACGTCTGGAAACACCATATATTTT
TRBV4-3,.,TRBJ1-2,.,CASSQAGGNYGYTF,TGCGCCAGCAGCCAAGCGGGGGGTAACTATGGCTACACCTTC
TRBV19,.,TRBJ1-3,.,CARRGGTNTIYF,TGTGCCAGGCGGGGAGGGACCAACACCATATATTTT
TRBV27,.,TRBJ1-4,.,CASSRLLFNEKLFF,TGTGCCAGCAGTAGACTCCTCTTTAATGAAAAACTGTTTTTT
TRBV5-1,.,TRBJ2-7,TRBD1,CASSGRQGASYEQYF,TGCGCCAGCAGCGGTAGACAGGGGGCGAGCTACGAGCAGTACTTC
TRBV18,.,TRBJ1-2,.,CASAVDRINYGYTF,TGTGCCAGCGCAGTGGACAGAATTAACTATGGCTACACCTTC
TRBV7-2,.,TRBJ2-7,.,CASSFGPYEQYF,TGTGCCAGCAGCTTTGGGCCTTACGAGCAGTACTTC
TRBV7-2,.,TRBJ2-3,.,CASSSAGAYAQYF,TGTGCCAGCAGCTCGGCGGGGGCATATGCGCAGTATTTT
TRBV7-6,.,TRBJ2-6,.,CASSAGGLTGANVLTF,TGTGCCAGCAGCGCAGGGGGACTCACTGGGGCCAACGTCCTGACTTTC
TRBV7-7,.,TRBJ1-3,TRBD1,CASSLGQGAGNTIYF,TGTGCTAGCAGCCTGGGACAGGGGGCCGGAAACACCATATATTTT
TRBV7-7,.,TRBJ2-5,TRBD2,CASSLYELAGEQETQYF,TGTGCTAGCAGCTTGTATGAACTAGCGGGGGAGCAAGAGACCCAGTACTTC
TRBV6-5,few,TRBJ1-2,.,CASAPGGGGFYGYTF,TGTGCCAGCGCCCCGGGGGGCGGCGGCTTCTATGGCTACACCTTC
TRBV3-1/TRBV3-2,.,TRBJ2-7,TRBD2,CASSQDGLAGRPSLIEQYF,TGTGCCAGCAGCCAAGATGGCCTAGCGGGGCGCCCCTCTCTGATCGAGCAGTACTTC
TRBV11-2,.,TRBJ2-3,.,CASRSPEDSSTDTQYF,TGTGCCAGCAGGAGTCCGGAGGACTCTAGCACAGATACGCAGTATTTT
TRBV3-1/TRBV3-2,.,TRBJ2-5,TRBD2,CASSPSGGYQETQYF,TGTGCCAGCAGCCCTAGCGGGGGGTACCAAGAGACCCAGTACTTC
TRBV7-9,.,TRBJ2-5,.,CASSLVRAGETQYF,TGTGCCAGCAGCTTAGTCAGGGCAGGAGAGACCCAGTACTTC
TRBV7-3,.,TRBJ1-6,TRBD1,CASSLQGGNSPLHF,TGTGCCAGCAGCCTTCAGGGGGGTAATTCACCCCTCCACTTT
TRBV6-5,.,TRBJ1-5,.,CASTPWLLLNQPQHF,TGTGCCAGCACTCCCTGGCTCCTCCTCAATCAGCCCCAGCATTTT
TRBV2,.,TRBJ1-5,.,CASNSGSRQPQHF,TGTGCCAGCAATTCAGGATCTCGTCAGCCCCAGCATTTT
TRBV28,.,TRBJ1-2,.,CASSLRVLPGYTF,TGTGCCAGCAGTTTAAGAGTCCTCCCTGGCTACACCTTC
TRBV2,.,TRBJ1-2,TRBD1,CASSPDRGSYGYTF,TGTGCCAGCAGCCCCGACAGGGGATCCTATGGCTACACCTTC
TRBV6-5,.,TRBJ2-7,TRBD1,CASSYTTGGYSYEQYF,TGTGCCAGCAGTTACACGACAGGGGGCTATTCCTACGAGCAGTACTTC
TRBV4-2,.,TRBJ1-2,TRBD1,CASSPGGQGISYGYTF,TGTGCCAGCAGCCCGGGGGGACAGGGGATTAGCTATGGCTACACCTTC
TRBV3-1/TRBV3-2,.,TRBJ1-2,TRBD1,CASSQDKGRTGQGGNQANYGYTF,TGTGCCAGCAGCCAAGATAAGGGCCGGACGGGACAGGGAGGCAATCAAGCTAACTATGGCTACACCTTC
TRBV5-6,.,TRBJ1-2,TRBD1,CASSLFSGGGYGYTF,TGTGCCAGCAGCTTGTTTTCAGGGGGTGGCTATGGCTACACCTTC
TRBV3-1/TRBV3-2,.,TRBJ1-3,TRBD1,CASSRDRGNTIYF,TGTGCCAGCAGCCGGGACAGGGGAAACACCATATATTTT
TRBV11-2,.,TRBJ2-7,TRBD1,CASSSRPPGGTFYEQYF,TGTGCCAGCAGCTCCCGTCCTCCAGGGGGAACGTTTTACGAGCAGTACTTC
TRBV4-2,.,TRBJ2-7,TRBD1,CASSQDTGDYEQYF,TGTGCCAGCAGCCAAGACACAGGGGACTACGAGCAGTACTTC
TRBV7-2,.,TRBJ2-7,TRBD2,CASSERGGPTYEQYF,TGTGCCAGCAGTGAGCGGGGGGGACCGACCTACGAGCAGTACTTC
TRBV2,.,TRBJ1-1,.,CASLRSWTEAFF,TGTGCCTCCTTAAGGAGTTGGACTGAAGCTTTCTTT
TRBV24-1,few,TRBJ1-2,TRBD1,CATSDPGQGGGYTF,TGTGCCACCAGTGACCCCGGACAGGGAGGTGGCTACACCTTC
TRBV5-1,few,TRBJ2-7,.,CASSSVLHYEQYF,TGCGCCAGCAGCTCCGTCTTACATTACGAGCAGTACTTC
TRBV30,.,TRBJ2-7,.,CAWNPLRPPTYEQYF,TGTGCCTGGAACCCGCTGAGGCCCCCAACCTACGAGCAGTACTTC
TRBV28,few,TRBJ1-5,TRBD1,CASSSPLDRIQTQHF,TGTGCCAGCAGTTCCCCCCTGGACAGGATACAAACCCAGCATTTT
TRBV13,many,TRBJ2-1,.,CASSTRVQQFF,TGTGCCAGCAGCACTAGGGTGCAGCAGTTCTTC
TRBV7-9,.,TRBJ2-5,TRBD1,CARSGTGETQYF,TGTGCCCGTTCCGGGACAGGGGAGACCCAGTACTTC
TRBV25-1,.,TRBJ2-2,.,CATVHNTGELFF,TGTGCAACGGTCCACAACACCGGGGAGCTGTTTTTT
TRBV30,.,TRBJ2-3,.,CAWSLAAADTQYF,TGTGCCTGGAGTCTCGCGGCTGCAGATACGCAGTATTTT
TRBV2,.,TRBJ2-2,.,CASTEKRTGELFF,TGTGCCAGCACGGAGAAGCGAACCGGGGAGCTGTTTTTT
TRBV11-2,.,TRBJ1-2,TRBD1,CASSSGTAVGYTF,TGTGCCAGCAGCTCCGGGACAGCAGTTGGCTACACCTTC
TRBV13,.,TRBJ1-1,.,CASSVDMRNTEAFF,TGTGCCAGCAGCGTCGACATGAGGAACACTGAAGCTTTCTTT
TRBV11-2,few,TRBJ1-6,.,CASSPMRNSPLHF,TGTGCCAGCAGCCCCATGAGGAACTCACCCCTCCACTTT
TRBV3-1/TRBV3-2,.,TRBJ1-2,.,CASSSQGRRDGYTF,TGTGCCAGCAGCTCCCAGGGGCGGCGGGATGGCTACACCTTC
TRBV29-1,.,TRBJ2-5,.,CSVEARGVLYF,TGCAGCGTTGAAGCACGGGGTGTCTTGTACTTC
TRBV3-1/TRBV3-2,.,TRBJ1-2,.,CASSQVPSGVIQGYTF,TGTGCCAGCAGCCAAGTCCCCTCCGGAGTGATTCAGGGCTACACCTTC
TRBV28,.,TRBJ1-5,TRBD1,CASSLGQINQPQHF,TGTGCCAGCAGTTTGGGACAGATCAATCAGCCCCAGCATTTT